The clone carrying this TCR beta chain appeared once. The sample comes from a study of PD-L1 blockade in urothelial cancer. Whole-study context: Median blood clonality was around 0.08, with about 86,000 unique TCRs.

V was pared by 6 bases and J by 5 bases, with 5 bases of the junction left unmatched. The CDR3 consists of 15 residues. Per germline, CDR1 SNHLY and CDR2 FYNNEI. Time point: pretreatment peripheral blood. TCRdb's table, derived via immunoSEQ multiplex PCR, lists solely in-frame clones and lacks some. The sample has under 60,000 clones, around 84% seen once. The receptor was isolated from a man between 65 and 85 years old with urothelial cancer. The sample in question was PBMCs, obtained around atezolizumab (anti-PD-L1) treatment. The chain combines TRBV2 with TRBJ2-1; 12 positions agree with TRBD2. CDR3 protein: CASRRTSGEDNEQFF. CDR3 nucleotides: TGTGCCAGCAGGAGGACTAGCGGGGAGGACAATGAGCAGTTCTTC.